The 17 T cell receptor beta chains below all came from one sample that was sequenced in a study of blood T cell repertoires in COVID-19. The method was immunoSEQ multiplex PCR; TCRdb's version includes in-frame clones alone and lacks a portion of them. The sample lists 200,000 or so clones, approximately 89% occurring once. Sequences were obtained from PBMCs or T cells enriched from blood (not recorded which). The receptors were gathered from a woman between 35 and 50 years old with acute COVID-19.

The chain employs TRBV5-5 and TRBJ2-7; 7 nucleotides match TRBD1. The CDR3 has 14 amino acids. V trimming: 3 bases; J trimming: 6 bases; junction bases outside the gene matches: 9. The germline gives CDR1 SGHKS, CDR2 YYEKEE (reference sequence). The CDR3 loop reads CASSSTTGLREQYF. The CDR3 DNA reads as TGTGCCAGCAGCTCCACGACAGGGTTGCGCGAGCAGTACTTC. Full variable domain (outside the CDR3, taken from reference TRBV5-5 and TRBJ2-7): DAGVTQSPTHLIKTRGQQVTLRCSPISGHKSVSWYQQVLGQGPQFIFQYYEKEERGRGNFPDRFSARQFPNYSSELNVNALLLGDSALYLCASSSTTGLREQYFGPGTRLTVT.

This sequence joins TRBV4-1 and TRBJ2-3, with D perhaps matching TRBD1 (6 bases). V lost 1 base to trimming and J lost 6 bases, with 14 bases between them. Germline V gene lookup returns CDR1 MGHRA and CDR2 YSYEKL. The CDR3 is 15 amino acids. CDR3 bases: TGCGCCAGCAGCCAAGGGCAGGGGCTCACGGATACGCAGTATTTT. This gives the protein CASSQGQGLTDTQYF.

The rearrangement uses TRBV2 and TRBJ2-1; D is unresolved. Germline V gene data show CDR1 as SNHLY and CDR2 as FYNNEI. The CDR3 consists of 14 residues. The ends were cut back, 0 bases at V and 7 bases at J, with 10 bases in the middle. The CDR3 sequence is CASSEALPGNEQFF. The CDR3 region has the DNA TGTGCCAGCAGTGAAGCGCTCCCCGGGAATGAGCAGTTCTTC.

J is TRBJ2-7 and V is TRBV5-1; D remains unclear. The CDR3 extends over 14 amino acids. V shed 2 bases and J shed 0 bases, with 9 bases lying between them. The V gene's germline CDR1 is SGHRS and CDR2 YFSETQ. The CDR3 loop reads CASSFERFSYEQYF. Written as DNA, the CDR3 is TGCGCCAGCAGCTTTGAGCGTTTCTCCTACGAGCAGTACTTC.

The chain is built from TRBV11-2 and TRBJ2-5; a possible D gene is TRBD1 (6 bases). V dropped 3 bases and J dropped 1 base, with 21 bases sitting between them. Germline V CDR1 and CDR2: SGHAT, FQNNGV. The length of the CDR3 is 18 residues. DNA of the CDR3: TGTGCCAGCAGCTTCCAGATCCCAGGGGCCGGGCCCCAAGAGACCCAGTACTTC. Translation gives CASSFQIPGAGPQETQYF.

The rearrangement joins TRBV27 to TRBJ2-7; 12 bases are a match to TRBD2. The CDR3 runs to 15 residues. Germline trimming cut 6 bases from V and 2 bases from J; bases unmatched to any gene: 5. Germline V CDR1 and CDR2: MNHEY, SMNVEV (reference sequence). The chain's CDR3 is CASRDLAGGTYEQYF. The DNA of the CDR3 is TGTGCCAGCAGGGACCTAGCGGGAGGGACCTACGAGCAGTACTTC.

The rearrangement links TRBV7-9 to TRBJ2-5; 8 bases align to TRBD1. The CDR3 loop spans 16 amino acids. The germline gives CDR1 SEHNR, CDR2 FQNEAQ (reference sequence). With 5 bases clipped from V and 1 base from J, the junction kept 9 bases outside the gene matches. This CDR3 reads CASSPSQGASQETQYF. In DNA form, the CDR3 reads TGTGCCAGCAGCCCATCCCAGGGGGCGTCCCAAGAGACCCAGTACTTC.

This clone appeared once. The CDR3 DNA follows: TGTGCCAGCAGCTTCGACAGCAGCTCCTACAATGAGCAGTTCTTC. It yields the protein CASSFDSSSYNEQFF. The chain has TRBV5-6 and TRBJ2-1; the D gene is possibly TRBD1 (5 bases). CDR1 is SGHDT and CDR2 is YYEEEE in the germline V gene. The V and J ends lost 2 bases and 0 bases respectively, with 9 bases between them. This CDR3 is built from 15 residues.

The CDR3 nucleotides read TGTGCCAGTAGTACCTCCTGGACAGGGGGCGCTGCTTTCTTT. As protein: CASSTSWTGGAAFF. The chain combines TRBV19 with TRBJ1-1, with 11 positions matching TRBD1. Germline lookup yields CDR1 LNHDA and CDR2 SQIVND (reference sequence). With 4 bases clipped from V and 11 bases from J, the junction kept 9 bases outside the gene matches. The CDR3 length is 14 residues. Drawing the rest from reference TRBV19 and TRBJ1-1, the complete variable domain is DGGITQSPKYLFRKEGQNVTLSCEQNLNHDAMYWYRQDPGQGLRLIYYSQIVNDFQKGDIAEGYSVSREKKESFPLTVTSAQKNPTAFYLCASSTSWTGGAAFFGQGTRLTVV.

For the CDR3, the DNA is TGTGCCAGCAGCCAAGATACGGCAGGGGCGAGGTATGGCTACACCTTC. Its protein product is CASSQDTAGARYGYTF. The chain has TRBV4-2 and TRBJ1-2, with D possibly being TRBD1 (6 bases). CDR3 size: 16 residues. The V end was cut by 0 bases, the J end by 5 bases, with 16 bases between. CDR1 is LGHNA and CDR2 is YNFKEQ in the germline V gene.

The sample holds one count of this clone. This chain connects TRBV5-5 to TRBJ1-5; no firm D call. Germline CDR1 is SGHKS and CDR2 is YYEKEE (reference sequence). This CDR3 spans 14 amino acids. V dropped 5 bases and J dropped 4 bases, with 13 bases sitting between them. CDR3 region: CASSPRTANQPQHF. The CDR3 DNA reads TGTGCCAGCAGTCCTCGAACAGCTAATCAGCCCCAGCATTTT.

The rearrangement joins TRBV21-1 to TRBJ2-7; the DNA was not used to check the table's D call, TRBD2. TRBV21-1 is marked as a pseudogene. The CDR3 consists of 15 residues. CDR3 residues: CASSKKRPKCYEQYF. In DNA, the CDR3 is TGTGCCAGCAGCAAGAAGCGACCCAAGTGCTACGAGCAGTACTTC.

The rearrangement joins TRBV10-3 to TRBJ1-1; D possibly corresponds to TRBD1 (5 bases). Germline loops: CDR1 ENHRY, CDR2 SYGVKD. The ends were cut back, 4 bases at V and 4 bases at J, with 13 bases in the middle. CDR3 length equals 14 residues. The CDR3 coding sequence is TGTGCCATCAGTGGGGGGGGGACTGGCACTGAAGCTTTCTTT. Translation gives CAISGGGTGTEAFF.

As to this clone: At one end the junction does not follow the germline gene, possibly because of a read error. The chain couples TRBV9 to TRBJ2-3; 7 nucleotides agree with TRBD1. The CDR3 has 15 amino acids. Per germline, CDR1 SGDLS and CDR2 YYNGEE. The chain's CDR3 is CASSAGQTLSETQYF. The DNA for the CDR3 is TGTGCCAGCAGCGCGGGACAGACTCTATCAGAGACGCAGTATTTT.

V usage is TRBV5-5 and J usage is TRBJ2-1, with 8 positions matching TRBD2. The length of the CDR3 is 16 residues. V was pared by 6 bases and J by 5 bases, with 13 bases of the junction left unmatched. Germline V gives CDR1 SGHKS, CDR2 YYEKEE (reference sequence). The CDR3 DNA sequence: TGTGCCAGCATCCCCCAAGAGCGGGAGATTGACAATGAGCAGTTCTTC. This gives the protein CASIPQEREIDNEQFF.

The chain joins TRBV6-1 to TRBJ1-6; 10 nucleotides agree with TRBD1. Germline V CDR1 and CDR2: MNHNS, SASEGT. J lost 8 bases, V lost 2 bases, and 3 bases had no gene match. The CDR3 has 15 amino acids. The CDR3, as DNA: TGTGCCAGCAGTGAAATGACAGGGGGCCATTCACCCCTCCACTTT. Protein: CASSEMTGGHSPLHF.

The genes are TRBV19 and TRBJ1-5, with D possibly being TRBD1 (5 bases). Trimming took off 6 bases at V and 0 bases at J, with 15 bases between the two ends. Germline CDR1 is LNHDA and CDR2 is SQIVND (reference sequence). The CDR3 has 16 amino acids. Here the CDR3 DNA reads TGTGCCAGTAGCCCTTCGGACGGACATAGCAATCAGCCCCAGCATTTT. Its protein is CASSPSDGHSNQPQHF.